The clone carrying this T cell receptor (beta chain) occurred many times. Its antigen is unknown. These data are taken from a study of T-cell reconstitution after alpha-beta-depleted transplantation in children. Construction of the TCRbeta library involved unique molecular identifiers. Each CDR3 protein is one row after TCRdb ran MiXCR on the PCR reads. The sample holds more than 3,000 distinct CDR3 sequences, about a fifth seen once. Trimming took off 2 bases at V and 0 bases at J, with 14 bases between the two ends. This CDR3 contains 17 residues. Germline lookup yields CDR1 SEHNR and CDR2 FQNEAQ (reference sequence). Overall study findings and caveats: Elevated TCRbeta diversity at day 60 was traced, in some patients, to surviving recipient T cells and thymic progenitors. Several hundred graft clones that had expanded were reportedly the source of alpha-beta T cells about two months after transplant. By one year post-transplant, T-cell counts and diversity largely arose from T cells that were newly produced.

V gene TRBV7-9 combines with J gene TRBJ2-1; D ambiguous. The clonotype originates from a male patient aged 2 to 9 who had a stem cell transplant for acute lymphoblastic leukemia, so the T cells may come from the graft donor. The material was PBMCs, mostly from graft donor cells, obtained 60 days after TCRalphabeta/CD19-depleted stem cell transplant. The CDR3 DNA reads TGTGCCAGCAGCTTAAGATTTGGTGACCTCTCCTACAATGAGCAGTTCTTC. Its translation is CASSLRFGDLSYNEQFF.